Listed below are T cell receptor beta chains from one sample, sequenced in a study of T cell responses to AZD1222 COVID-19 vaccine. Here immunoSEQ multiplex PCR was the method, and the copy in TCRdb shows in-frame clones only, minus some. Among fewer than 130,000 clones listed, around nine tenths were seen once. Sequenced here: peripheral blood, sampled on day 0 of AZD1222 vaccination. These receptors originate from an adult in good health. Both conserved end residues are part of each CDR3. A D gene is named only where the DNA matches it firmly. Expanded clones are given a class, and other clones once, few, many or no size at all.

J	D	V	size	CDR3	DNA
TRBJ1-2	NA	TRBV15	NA	CATSRVADGYTF	TGTGCCACCAGCAGAGTCGCGGATGGCTACACCTTC
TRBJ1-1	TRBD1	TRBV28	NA	CASSFSGGVFEAFF	TGTGCCAGCAGTTTTTCAGGGGGCGTTTTTGAAGCTTTCTTT
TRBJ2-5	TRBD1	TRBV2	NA	CASSRGRETQYF	TGTGCCAGCAGCAGGGGGCGAGAGACCCAGTACTTC
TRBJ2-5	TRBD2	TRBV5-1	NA	CASSLAGLAGQETQYF	TGCGCCAGCAGCTTGGCCGGGCTAGCGGGGCAAGAGACCCAGTACTTC
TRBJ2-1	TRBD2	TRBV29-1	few	CSVEDGRAMYNEQFF	TGCAGCGTTGAAGATGGGAGGGCCATGTACAATGAGCAGTTCTTC
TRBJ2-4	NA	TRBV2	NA	CASRAFGADPKNIQYF	TGTGCCAGCAGGGCCTTCGGAGCGGACCCGAAAAACATTCAGTACTTC
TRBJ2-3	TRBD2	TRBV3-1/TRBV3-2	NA	CASSQPGLAGGPVTQYF	TGTGCCAGCAGCCAGCCGGGACTAGCGGGGGGCCCCGTTACGCAGTATTTT
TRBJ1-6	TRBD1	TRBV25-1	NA	CATLDRENSPLHF	TGTGCCACTTTGGACAGGGAAAATTCACCCCTCCACTTT
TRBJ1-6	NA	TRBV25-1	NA	CASSRRLGGDSPLHF	TGTGCCAGCAGTCGCCGCCTCGGCGGGGATTCACCCCTCCACTTT
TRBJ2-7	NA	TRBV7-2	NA	CASSLGLGDTYEQYF	TGTGCCAGCAGCTTGGGACTGGGCGATACCTACGAGCAGTACTTC
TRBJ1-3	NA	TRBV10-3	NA	CAISDTGMFSGNTIYF	TGTGCCATCAGTGACACAGGGATGTTCTCTGGAAACACCATATATTTT
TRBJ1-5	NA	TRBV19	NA	CASSIDRDGYSNQPQHF	TGTGCCAGTAGTATAGATCGTGACGGTTATAGCAATCAGCCCCAGCATTTT
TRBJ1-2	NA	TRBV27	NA	CASSLTPTSYGYTF	TGTGCCAGCAGTTTAACCCCGACAAGCTATGGCTACACCTTC
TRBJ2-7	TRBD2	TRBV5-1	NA	CASSLTSGGAYEQYF	TGCGCCAGCAGCTTGACCAGCGGGGGGGCCTACGAGCAGTACTTC
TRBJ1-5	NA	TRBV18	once	CASSPRALGSNQPQHF	TGTGCCAGCTCACCGAGGGCACTGGGGAGCAATCAGCCCCAGCATTTT
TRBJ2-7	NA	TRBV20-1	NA	CRGVGGYEQYF	TGCAGGGGAGTGGGGGGTTACGAGCAGTACTTC
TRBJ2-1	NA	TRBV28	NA	CASSLLYNEQFF	TGTGCCAGCAGCCTGCTTTACAATGAGCAGTTCTTC
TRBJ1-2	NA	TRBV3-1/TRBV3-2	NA	CASSQETQGANYGYTF	TGTGCCAGCAGCCAAGAGACCCAGGGAGCTAACTATGGCTACACCTTC
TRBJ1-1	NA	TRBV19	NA	CASSSPGTHTEAFF	TGTGCCAGTAGTAGCCCCGGGACTCACACTGAAGCTTTCTTT
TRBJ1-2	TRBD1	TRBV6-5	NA	CASSPRQGRGYTF	TGTGCCAGCAGCCCCCGACAGGGACGGGGCTACACCTTC
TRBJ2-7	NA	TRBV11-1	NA	CASSPHGKAYEQYF	TGTGCCAGCAGCCCTCATGGGAAGGCCTACGAGCAGTACTTC
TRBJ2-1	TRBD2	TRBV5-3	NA	CARSSTGLAGEFCLDNEQFF	TGTGCCAGAAGCTCTACGGGACTAGCGGGGGAGTTTTGTTTGGACAATGAGCAGTTCTTC
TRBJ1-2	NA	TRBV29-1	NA	CSVEVAGIPDGYTF	TGCAGCGTTGAAGTAGCCGGTATCCCGGATGGCTACACCTTC
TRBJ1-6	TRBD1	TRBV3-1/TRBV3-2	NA	CASSLGQGNSPLHF	TGTGCCAGCAGCCTCGGACAGGGGAATTCACCCCTCCACTTT
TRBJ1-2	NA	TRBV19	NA	CASSIDHPSAGNYGYTF	TGTGCCAGTAGTATAGATCACCCATCCGCAGGGAACTATGGCTACACCTTC
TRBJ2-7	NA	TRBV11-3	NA	CASSAAGAEQYF	TGTGCCAGCAGCGCTGCCGGAGCCGAGCAGTACTTC